A single sample gave rise to the 26 T cell receptor beta chains below, sequenced in a study of T-cell reconstitution after alpha-beta-depleted transplantation in children. Unique molecular identifiers were incorporated into the prepared TCRbeta library. One entry per CDR3 protein, called by TCRdb with MiXCR from the PCR reads. The data show 700,000 to 950,000 distinct CDR3 sequences, with 16% seen just once and around 4.5% held by the top ten. This specimen was PBMCs, mostly from graft donor cells, taken 360 days after TCRalphabeta/CD19-depleted stem cell transplant. These receptors all come from a male patient younger than 18 who had a stem cell transplant for acute lymphoblastic leukemia, so the T cells may come from the graft donor.

This chain connects TRBV3-1 to TRBJ2-7; possible D gene TRBD2, 6 bases. This CDR3 comprises 14 residues. V was pared by 8 bases and J by 1 base, with 15 bases between. Germline lookup yields CDR1 LGHDT and CDR2 YNNKEL (reference sequence). The CDR3 nucleotides read TGTGCCAGCGGTCGGACTATTGGGTCCTACGAGCAGTACTTC. Translated: CASGRTIGSYEQYF.

This clonotype was detected a few times. V gene TRBV4-1 combines with J gene TRBJ2-2; tentatively, D is TRBD2 (6 bases). V lost 2 bases to trimming and J lost 1 base, with 11 bases between them. This CDR3 contains 16 residues. Germline CDR1 reads MGHRA; CDR2 reads YSYEKL. This CDR3 reads CASSQSMGGNTGELFF. The CDR3 DNA follows: TGCGCCAGCAGCCAATCTATGGGGGGGAACACCGGGGAGCTGTTTTTT.

The V and J genes are TRBV4-2 and TRBJ2-7; no clear D gene. Per the germline V gene, CDR1 is LGHNA and CDR2 is YNFKEQ. The CDR3 length is 14 residues. V was trimmed by 0 bases and J by 3 bases, leaving 9 bases between them. For the CDR3, the DNA is TGTGCCAGCAGCCAAGAGGCCCCTGACTACGAGCAGTACTTC. It is translated as CASSQEAPDYEQYF.

The chain uses TRBV6-1 and TRBJ2-5, with 7 bases aligning to TRBD2. This CDR3 comprises 14 residues. Germline V lookup: CDR1 MNHNS, CDR2 SASEGT. Trimming removed 1 base from V and 7 bases from J; junction bases left unmatched: 6. As DNA, the CDR3 is TGTGCCAGCAGTGAAGGGACCTCGGGAGGGACCCAGTACTTC. Translation: CASSEGTSGGTQYF.

This clonotype occurred a few times. The chain uses TRBV28 and TRBJ2-5, with D maybe TRBD1 (6 bases). Germline CDR1 is MDHEN and CDR2 is SYDVKM. V was pared by 3 bases and J by 4 bases, with 12 bases between. CDR3 length: 14 amino acids. The CDR3 spells CASSLLGALETQYF. CDR3 nucleotide sequence: TGTGCCAGCAGTTTGTTGGGGGCGTTAGAGACCCAGTACTTC.

The chain carries TRBV6-9 and TRBJ2-3; D might be TRBD1 (6 bases). V lost 5 bases and J 8 bases, leaving 26 bases between the germline ends. The germline V gene encodes CDR1 MNHGY and CDR2 SVAAGI. The CDR3 sequence is 17 residues long. CDR3 residues: CASSPQGSSTQIRTQYF. The CDR3 nucleotides read TGTGCCAGCAGTCCCCAGGGGAGCAGTACACAGATACGTACGCAGTATTTT.

This rearrangement joins TRBV6-5 to TRBJ1-1; D uncertain. Germline V gene lookup returns CDR1 MNHEY and CDR2 SVGAGI. V lost 1 base and J lost 8, with 14 bases in between. The CDR3 covers 14 residues. The CDR3 DNA is TGTGCCAGCAGTTACTTAGCGGGGTACAAAGAAGCTTTCTTT. Its protein product is CASSYLAGYKEAFF.

This clonotype showed up just a few times. The CDR3 DNA is TGTGCCAGCAGCGCCCGGGGACAGTCGAACACTGAAGCTTTCTTT. Residues: CASSARGQSNTEAFF. The chain combines TRBV9 with TRBJ1-1; TRBD1 aligns across 7 bases. The J segment lost 1 base and the V segment lost 3 bases, leaving 6 bases of the junction unmatched. CDR3 length: 15 amino acids. CDR1 is SGDLS, CDR2 YYNGEE, per germline.

This clonotype came up a few times. The rearrangement links TRBV15 to TRBJ2-7, with D perhaps matching TRBD1 (5 bases). Germline V gives CDR1 LNHNV, CDR2 YYDKDF (reference sequence). The CDR3 has 12 residues. V gave up 3 bases and J gave up 3 bases, with 6 bases separating them. CDR3 loop: CATSSRGYEQYF. The CDR3 bases are TGTGCCACCAGCAGTAGGGGCTACGAGCAGTACTTC.

The chain links TRBV5-8 to TRBJ1-1, with 9 bases aligning to TRBD1. CDR1 and CDR2 (germline): SGHTS, YDEGEE. CDR3 size: 15 residues. Losses at the gene ends were 4 bases for V and 4 bases for J; bases not matched to a gene: 8. The CDR3 loop reads CASSLQQGAITEAFF. CDR3 in DNA: TGTGCCAGCAGCCTTCAACAGGGGGCGATCACTGAAGCTTTCTTT.

This clonotype was seen more than once but under ten times. V is TRBV12-3 or TRBV12-4 and J is TRBJ2-7; D is tentatively TRBD1 or TRBD2 (6 bases each). CDR3 length: 15 amino acids. V lost 5 bases, J lost 2 bases, and 16 bases lay in between. CDR3 loop: CASSKRGVGAYEQYF. Here the CDR3 DNA reads TGTGCCAGCAGTAAAAGGGGGGTAGGGGCCTACGAGCAGTACTTC.

As concerns this clonotype: A read error is likely, as this CDR3 ends without the conserved phenylalanine or tryptophan. V and J are TRBV27 and TRBJ2-7; no clear D. The CDR3 spans 15 residues. CDR1 and CDR2 from the germline V gene are MNHEY and SMNVEV (reference sequence). V lost 5 bases to trimming and J lost 7 bases, with 21 bases between them. Here the CDR3 DNA reads TGTGCCAGCAGTCCCCAACCGAGATCTGACGGGGAGCAGTACTTA. Protein product: CASSPQPRSDGEQYL.

The table lists this clonotype with many counts. The chain is built from TRBV4-1 and TRBJ2-5, with 7 bases lining up with TRBD2. This CDR3 is 15 amino acids long. V gave up 1 base and J gave up 1 base; unmatched junction bases: 3. From germline, CDR1 is MGHRA and CDR2 YSYEKL. CDR3 amino acids: CASSQVAGFQETQYF. DNA for the CDR3: TGCGCCAGCAGCCAAGTAGCGGGCTTCCAAGAGACCCAGTACTTC.

This clonotype came up many times. The junction does not match germline at one end; this may be a read error. The chain combines TRBV7-2 with TRBJ2-2; unclear D gene. The CDR3 totals 10 residues. Germline CDR1 is SGHTA and CDR2 is FQGNSA. In nucleotides, the CDR3 is TGCACCGACTTTGACGGGGAGCTGTTTTTT. Translated, it gives CTDFDGELFF.

This clonotype was counted between two and nine times. The chain is built from TRBV5-1 and TRBJ1-4; possible D gene TRBD1, 6 bases. Trimming took off 3 bases at V and 6 bases at J, with 18 bases between the two ends. The CDR3 contains 16 residues. Germline assignment: CDR1 SGHRS and CDR2 YFSETQ. DNA for the CDR3: TGCGCCAGCAGCTACGGGACACTCAAAAGGCATGAAAAACTGTTTTTT. Translating gives CASSYGTLKRHEKLFF.

This clonotype was detected many times. This chain uses TRBV7-8 with TRBJ2-5; D is uncertain. With 1 base removed from V and 6 bases from J, the gap between germline ends came to 12 bases. Germline CDR1 and CDR2: SGHVS and FQNEAQ. The CDR3 is 14 residues long. CDR3 coding DNA: TGTGCCAGCAGCTTAGATCTAGACTCGCAGACCCAGTACTTC. Amino acids: CASSLDLDSQTQYF.

In this sample, this clonotype turned up many times. The V call is TRBV5-1, the J call TRBJ2-5, with TRBD2 identical over 10 bases. Trimming removed 4 bases from V and 4 bases from J; junction bases left unmatched: 7. The CDR3 sequence is 15 residues long. Germline V gene sequence: CDR1 SGHRS, CDR2 YFSETQ. The CDR3, as DNA: TGCGCCAGCAGCCTGAGCGGGAGGGCCGGAGAGACCCAGTACTTC. The encoded protein is CASSLSGRAGETQYF.

The genes are TRBV28 and TRBJ2-5; D call uncertain. The CDR3 runs to 15 residues. The V and J ends lost 3 bases and 2 bases respectively, with 13 bases between them. Germline V gene lookup returns CDR1 MDHEN and CDR2 SYDVKM. The CDR3 reads CASSLAQLIQETQYF. The CDR3 coding sequence is TGTGCCAGCAGTTTGGCGCAGCTAATTCAAGAGACCCAGTACTTC.

V is TRBV7-8 and J is TRBJ2-7, with 11 bases matching TRBD2. Germline CDR1 reads SGHVS; CDR2 reads FQNEAQ. The CDR3 is 15 residues long. Losses at the gene ends were 6 bases for V and 3 bases for J; bases not matched to a gene: 7. Written as DNA, the CDR3 is TGTGCCAGCAGTTTTAGCGGGAGGGGGAACTACGAGCAGTACTTC. Encoded protein: CASSFSGRGNYEQYF.

The chain's CDR3 is CASSLRRGEGTQYF. The DNA for the CDR3 is TGTGCCAGCAGTTTACGACGGGGTGAGGGTACGCAGTATTTT. The rearrangement joins TRBV12-3 or TRBV12-4 to TRBJ2-3; D possibly corresponds to TRBD2 (5 bases). V lost 2 bases and J 8 bases, leaving 14 bases between the germline ends. CDR3 length: 14 residues.

This chain links TRBV4-1 with TRBJ2-5; maybe TRBD2 (6 bases). This CDR3 region has 15 residues. CDR1 and CDR2 from the germline V gene are MGHRA and YSYEKL. With 1 base removed from V and 2 bases from J, the gap between germline ends came to 11 bases. The CDR3: CASSQASAGQETQYF. The CDR3 bases are TGCGCCAGCAGCCAAGCCTCGGCGGGACAAGAGACCCAGTACTTC.

The V call is TRBV6-2 or TRBV6-3, the J call TRBJ2-1, with 11 bases fitting TRBD2. This CDR3 has 16 residues. Germline CDR1 and CDR2: MNHEY and SVGEGT. J gave up 7 bases and V 6 bases, and 11 bases lay outside the gene matches. The CDR3 loop reads CASRRLLAGEGNEQFF. For the CDR3, the DNA is TGTGCCAGCAGGCGGCTACTAGCGGGAGAAGGAAATGAGCAGTTCTTC.

The rearrangement uses TRBV29-1 and TRBJ2-1; D remains ambiguous. The CDR3 has 15 amino acids. Between the trimmed V and J ends, which lost 4 bases and 5 bases, there was a span of 18 bases. Per the germline V gene, CDR1 is SQVTM and CDR2 is ANQGSEA. CDR3 bases: TGCAGCGTTGCGCTCCAGCGTACTAAGAACAATGAGCAGTTCTTC. This gives the protein CSVALQRTKNNEQFF.

The gene calls are TRBV12-5 and TRBJ2-2, with unresolved D. Deletions cut 0 bases from V and 7 bases from J, with 6 bases between. The V gene's germline CDR1 is LGHNT and CDR2 FRNRAP. The CDR3 runs 13 residues. The CDR3: CASGLVGRGELFF. DNA of the CDR3: TGTGCTAGTGGTTTGGTAGGGCGCGGGGAGCTGTTTTTT.

This clonotype was recorded a few times. The chain combines TRBV11-1 with TRBJ2-1; 7 nucleotides line up with TRBD2. Germline CDR1 SGHAT, CDR2 FQDESV (reference sequence). Losses at the gene ends were 4 bases for V and 5 bases for J; bases not matched to a gene: 17. The CDR3 contains 18 residues. CDR3 in DNA: TGTGCCAGCAGCTCGCCCTTTAGGAGCGGGATACCCCACAATGAGCAGTTCTTC. This encodes CASSSPFRSGIPHNEQFF.

This clonotype appeared many times. The chain couples TRBV5-1 to TRBJ2-5; D remains unclear. CDR3 length: 12 amino acids. V gave up 2 bases and J gave up 2 bases, with 4 bases separating them. Germline V gene data show CDR1 as SGHRS and CDR2 as YFSETQ. The CDR3: CASSFPQETQYF. CDR3 DNA: TGCGCCAGCAGCTTTCCTCAAGAGACCCAGTACTTC.